These 8 T cell receptor beta chains were all obtained from the same sample, sequenced in a study of spatial heterogeneity in lung cancer. Time point here: sample taken at primary tumor resection. TCRdb used MiXCR to reprocess the 5' RACE reads, holding one entry per CDR3 protein. The sample consists of about 61,000 distinct CDR3 sequences, under 7.5% of them appearing once. Sequencing used PBMCs, obtained at surgery. The receptors were sampled from a female donor with early-stage non-small cell lung cancer.

This clonotype was found many times. The chain links TRBV24-1 to TRBJ2-3; TRBD1 might be the D (5 bases). The germline V and J ends were trimmed by 1 base and 6 bases, with 10 bases remaining between them. The CDR3 sequence is 14 residues long. Germline values: CDR1 KGHDR, CDR2 SFDVKD. The DNA for the CDR3 is TGTGCCACCAGTGATTTAGACAGTCGGGATACGCAGTATTTT. Translation: CATSDLDSRDTQYF.

V gene TRBV12-3 or TRBV12-4 combines with J gene TRBJ1-5; 9 bases line up with TRBD1. The CDR3 has 15 amino acids. V lost 2 bases, J lost 5 bases, and 4 bases stayed unmatched. The CDR3 region has the DNA TGTGCCAGCAGTTTAAAACAGGGGGCGCATCAGCCCCAGCATTTT. It is translated as CASSLKQGAHQPQHF.

The chain combines TRBV3-1 with TRBJ1-1; D is uncertain. The V end lost 1 base, the J end lost 3 bases, and 15 bases lay between the germline ends. This CDR3 has 16 amino acids. Germline V gene sequence: CDR1 LGHDT, CDR2 YNNKEL (reference sequence). The CDR3 sequence: CASSQGYRKADTEAFF. The CDR3 DNA reads TGTGCCAGCAGCCAAGGATACAGAAAAGCGGACACTGAAGCTTTCTTT. Combining the CDR3 with reference TRBV3-1 and TRBJ1-1 gives the whole variable domain DTAVSQTPKYLVTQMGNDKSIKCEQNLGHDTMYWYKQDSKKFLKIMFSYNNKELIINETVPNRFSPKSPDKAHLNLHINSLELGDSAVYFCASSQGYRKADTEAFFGQGTRLTVV.

In its sample, this clonotype was seen many times. The chain combines TRBV7-9 with TRBJ2-5, with D perhaps TRBD1 (5 bases). V lost 2 bases and J 1 base, leaving 8 bases between the germline ends. The CDR3 runs 14 residues. Germline V gives CDR1 SEHNR, CDR2 FQNEAQ (reference sequence). CDR3 in DNA: TGTGCCAGCAGCTTATCAGGGCCCCAAGAGACCCAGTACTTC. The encoded protein is CASSLSGPQETQYF.

The table lists this clonotype with many counts. The chain links TRBV6-6 to TRBJ1-4; unclear D gene. V was cut by 2 bases and J by 4 bases, with 2 bases left in between. The CDR3 has 12 amino acids. Germline V CDR1 and CDR2: MNHNY, SVGAGI (reference sequence). The CDR3 nucleotides are TGTGCCAGCAGTTACGGTAATGAAAAACTGTTTTTT. Encoded protein: CASSYGNEKLFF.

This clonotype was counted at least ten times. This rearrangement joins TRBV28 to TRBJ1-6; D is ambiguous. Germline-derived CDR1 and CDR2 are MDHEN and SYDVKM. Trimming took off 3 bases at V and 8 bases at J, with 11 bases between the two ends. CDR3 length: 14 residues. The CDR3 loop is CASSFPLGDSPLHF. The DNA for the CDR3 is TGTGCCAGCAGTTTCCCCCTCGGAGATTCACCCCTCCACTTT. The entire variable domain, with the rest obtained from reference TRBV28 and TRBJ1-6, is as follows: DVKVTQSSRYLVKRTGEKVFLECVQDMDHENMFWYRQDPGLGLRLIYFSYDVKMKEKGDIPEGYSVSREKKERFSLILESASTNQTSMYLCASSFPLGDSPLHFGNGTRLTVT.

This clonotype was recorded once. No conserved phenylalanine or tryptophan is present at the end of the CDR3, so a read error is the likely explanation. The chain combines TRBV7-3 with TRBJ2-3, with D perhaps TRBD2 (5 bases). The V and J ends lost 2 bases and 4 bases respectively, with 13 bases between them. This CDR3 is built from 15 residues. CDR1 and CDR2 from the germline V gene are SGHTA and FQGTGA. CDR3 protein: CASSLGLAVADTQYL. DNA of the CDR3: TGTGCCAGCAGCTTAGGGCTAGCAGTGGCAGATACGCAGTATTTA.

This clonotype is labeled large. The gene calls are TRBV6-2 or TRBV6-3 and TRBJ2-5; 9 bases map to TRBD1. J was trimmed by 4 bases and V by 3 bases; bases with no gene match: 3. The germline gives CDR1 MNHEY, CDR2 SVGEGT. The CDR3 is 14 residues long. Written as DNA, the CDR3 is TGTGCCAGCAGTTATGTGGACAGGGGAGAGACCCAGTACTTC. The encoded protein is CASSYVDRGETQYF.